These 2 T cell receptor beta chains came from one sample sequenced in a study of T cells in localized non-small cell lung cancer. Measured with immunoSEQ multiplex PCR; TCRdb has only the in-frame clones, and not every one. This table has tens of thousands of clones, roughly 89% appearing once. The material sequenced was peripheral blood, taken before any cancer treatment. Receptors were obtained from a woman aged 35 to 69 with stage I lung adenocarcinoma.

The chain couples TRBV30 to TRBJ1-2; D not certain. The CDR3 covers 9 residues. Trimming removed 8 bases from V and 8 bases from J, with 9 bases in between. CDR1 and CDR2 from the germline V gene are GTSNPN and SVGIG (reference sequence). CDR3 nucleotide sequence: TGTGCCGGTCCATGGGGCTACACCTTC. Translated: CAGPWGYTF.

This chain links TRBV19 with TRBJ1-2; 7 bases match TRBD1. CDR1 is LNHDA and CDR2 is SQIVND in the germline V gene (reference sequence). V lost 6 bases, J lost 2 bases, and 9 bases stayed unmatched. The CDR3 spans 15 residues. The CDR3 spells CASRDPGQRNYGYTF. CDR3 bases: TGTGCCAGTAGAGATCCGGGACAGCGGAACTATGGCTACACCTTC.